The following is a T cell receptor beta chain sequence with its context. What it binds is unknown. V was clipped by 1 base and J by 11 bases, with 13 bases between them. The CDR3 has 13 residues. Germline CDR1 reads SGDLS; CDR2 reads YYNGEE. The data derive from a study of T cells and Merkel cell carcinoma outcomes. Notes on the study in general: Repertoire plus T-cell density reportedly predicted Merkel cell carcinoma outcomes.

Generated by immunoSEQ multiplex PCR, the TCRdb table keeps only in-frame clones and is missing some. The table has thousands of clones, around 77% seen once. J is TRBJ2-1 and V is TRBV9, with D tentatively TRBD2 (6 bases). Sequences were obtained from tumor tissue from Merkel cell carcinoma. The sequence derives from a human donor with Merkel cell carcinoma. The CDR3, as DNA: TGTGCCAGCAGCGTATCGGGAGAAGTGCAGCAGTTCTTC. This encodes CASSVSGEVQQFF.